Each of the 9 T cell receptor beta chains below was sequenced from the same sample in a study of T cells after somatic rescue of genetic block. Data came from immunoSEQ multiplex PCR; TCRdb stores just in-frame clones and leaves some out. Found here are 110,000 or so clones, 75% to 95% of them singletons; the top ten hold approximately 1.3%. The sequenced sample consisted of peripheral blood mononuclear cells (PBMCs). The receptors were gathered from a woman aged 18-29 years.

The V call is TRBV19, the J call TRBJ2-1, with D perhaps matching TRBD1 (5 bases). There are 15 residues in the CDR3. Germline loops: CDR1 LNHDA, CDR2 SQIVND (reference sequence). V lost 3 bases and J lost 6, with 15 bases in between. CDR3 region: CASSIPGFPFNEQFF. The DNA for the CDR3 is TGTGCCAGTAGTATTCCAGGGTTCCCTTTCAATGAGCAGTTCTTC.

CDR3 loop: CATSGGGNPTDTQYF. As DNA, the CDR3 is TGTGCCACCAGCGGTGGAGGGAACCCGACGGATACGCAGTATTTT. V gene TRBV15 combines with J gene TRBJ2-3, with TRBD2 as a possible D gene (6 bases). The CDR3 has 15 residues. Per germline, CDR1 LNHNV and CDR2 YYDKDF (reference sequence). V lost 5 bases, J lost 6 bases, and 18 bases lay in between.

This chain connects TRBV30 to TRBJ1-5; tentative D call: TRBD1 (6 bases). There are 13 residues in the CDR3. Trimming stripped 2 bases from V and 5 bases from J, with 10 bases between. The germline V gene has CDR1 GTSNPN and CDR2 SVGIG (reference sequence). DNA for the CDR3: TGTGCCTGGAGTAAGGGGGGGGATCAGCCCCAGCATTTT. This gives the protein CAWSKGGDQPQHF.

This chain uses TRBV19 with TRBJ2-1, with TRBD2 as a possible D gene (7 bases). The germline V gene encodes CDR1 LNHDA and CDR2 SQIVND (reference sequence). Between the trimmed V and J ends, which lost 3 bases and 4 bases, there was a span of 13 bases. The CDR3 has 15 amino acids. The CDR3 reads CASSIGGAPYNEQFF. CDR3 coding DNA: TGTGCCAGTAGTATTGGGGGGGCCCCTTACAATGAGCAGTTCTTC.

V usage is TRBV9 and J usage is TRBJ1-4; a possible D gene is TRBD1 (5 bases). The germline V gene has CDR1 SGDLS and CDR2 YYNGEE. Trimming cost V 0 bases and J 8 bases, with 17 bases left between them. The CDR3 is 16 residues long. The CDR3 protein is CASSVGSSGPGEKLFF. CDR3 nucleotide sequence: TGTGCCAGCAGCGTAGGAAGTTCGGGACCGGGAGAAAAACTGTTTTTT.

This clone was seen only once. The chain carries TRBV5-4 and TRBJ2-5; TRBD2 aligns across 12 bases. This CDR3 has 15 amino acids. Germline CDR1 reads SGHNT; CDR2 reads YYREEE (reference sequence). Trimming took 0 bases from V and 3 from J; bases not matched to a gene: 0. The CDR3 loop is CASSLGLAGEETQYF. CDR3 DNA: TGTGCCAGCAGCTTGGGACTAGCGGGGGAAGAGACCCAGTACTTC. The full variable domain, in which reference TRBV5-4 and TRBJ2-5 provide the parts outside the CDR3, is ETGVTQSPTHLIKTRGQQVTLRCSSQSGHNTVSWYQQALGQGPQFIFQYYREEENGRGNFPPRFSGLQFPNYSSELNVNALELDDSALYLCASSLGLAGEETQYFGPGTRLLVL.

In DNA, the CDR3 is TGTGCCAGCAGCCGGACAGGGAGGATGAACACTGAAGCTTTCTTT. It specifies CASSRTGRMNTEAFF. The chain combines TRBV7-2 with TRBJ1-1; 8 bases align to TRBD1. The CDR3 covers 15 residues. Germline V CDR1 and CDR2: SGHTA, FQGNSA. Trimming removed 5 bases from V and 0 bases from J; junction bases left unmatched: 5. The full variable domain, its missing parts supplied by reference TRBV7-2 and TRBJ1-1, is GAGVSQSPSNKVTEKGKDVELRCDPISGHTALYWYRQSLGQGLEFLIYFQGNSAPDKSGLPSDRFSAERTGGSVSTLTIQRTQQEDSAVYLCASSRTGRMNTEAFFGQGTRLTVV.

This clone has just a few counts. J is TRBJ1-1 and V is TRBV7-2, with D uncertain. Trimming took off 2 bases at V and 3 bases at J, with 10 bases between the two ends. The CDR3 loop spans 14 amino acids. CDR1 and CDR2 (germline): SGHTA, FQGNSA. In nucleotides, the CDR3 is TGTGCCAGCAGCTTACATAGGATAGACACTGAAGCTTTCTTT. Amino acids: CASSLHRIDTEAFF. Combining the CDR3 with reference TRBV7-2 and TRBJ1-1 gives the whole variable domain GAGVSQSPSNKVTEKGKDVELRCDPISGHTALYWYRQSLGQGLEFLIYFQGNSAPDKSGLPSDRFSAERTGGSVSTLTIQRTQQEDSAVYLCASSLHRIDTEAFFGQGTRLTVV.

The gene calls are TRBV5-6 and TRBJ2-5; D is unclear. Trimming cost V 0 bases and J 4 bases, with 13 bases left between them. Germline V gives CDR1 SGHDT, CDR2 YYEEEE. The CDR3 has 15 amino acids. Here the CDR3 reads CASSLGVIRRETQYF. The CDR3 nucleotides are TGTGCCAGCAGCTTGGGGGTGATTCGGAGAGAGACCCAGTACTTC.